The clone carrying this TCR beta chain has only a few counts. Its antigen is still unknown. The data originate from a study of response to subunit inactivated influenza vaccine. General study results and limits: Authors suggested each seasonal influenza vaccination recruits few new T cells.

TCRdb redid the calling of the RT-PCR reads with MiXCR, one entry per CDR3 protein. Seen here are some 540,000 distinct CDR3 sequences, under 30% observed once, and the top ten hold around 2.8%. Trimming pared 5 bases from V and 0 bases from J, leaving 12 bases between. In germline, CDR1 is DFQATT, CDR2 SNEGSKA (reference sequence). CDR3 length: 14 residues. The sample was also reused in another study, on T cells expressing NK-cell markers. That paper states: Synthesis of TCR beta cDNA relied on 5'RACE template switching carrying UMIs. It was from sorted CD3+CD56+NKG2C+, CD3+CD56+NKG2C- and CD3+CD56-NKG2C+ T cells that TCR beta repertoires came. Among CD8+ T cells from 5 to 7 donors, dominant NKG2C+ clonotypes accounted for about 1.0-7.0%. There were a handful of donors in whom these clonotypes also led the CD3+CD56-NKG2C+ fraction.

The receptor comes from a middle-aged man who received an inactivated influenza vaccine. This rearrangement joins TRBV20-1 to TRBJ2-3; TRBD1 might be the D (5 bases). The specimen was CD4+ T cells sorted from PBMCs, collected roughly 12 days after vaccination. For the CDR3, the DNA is TGCAGTGCTTTTGACAGCACTAGCACAGATACGCAGTATTTT. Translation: CSAFDSTSTDTQYF.